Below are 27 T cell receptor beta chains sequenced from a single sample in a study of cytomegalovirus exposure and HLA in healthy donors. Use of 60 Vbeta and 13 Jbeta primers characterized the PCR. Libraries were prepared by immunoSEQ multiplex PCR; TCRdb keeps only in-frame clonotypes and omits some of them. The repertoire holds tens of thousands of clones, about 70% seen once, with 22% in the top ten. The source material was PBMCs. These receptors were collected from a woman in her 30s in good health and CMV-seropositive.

CDR3 DNA sequence: TGTGCCATCTCGGGAGATCCTGGAAACACCATATATTTT. Translated: CAISGDPGNTIYF. The chain carries TRBV10-3 and TRBJ1-3; no firm D call. Germline CDR1 reads ENHRY; CDR2 reads SYGVKD. With 8 bases removed from V and 2 bases from J, the gap between germline ends came to 10 bases. This CDR3 is built from 13 residues.

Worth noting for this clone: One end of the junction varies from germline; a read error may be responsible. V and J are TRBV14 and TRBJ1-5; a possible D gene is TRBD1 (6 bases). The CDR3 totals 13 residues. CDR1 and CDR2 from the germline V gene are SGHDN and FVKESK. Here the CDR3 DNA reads TGTGCCAGCGGCCACACAGGGCTTCAGCCCCAGCATTTT. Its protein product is CASGHTGLQPQHF.

The CDR3 loop reads CAWSELAGPYNEQFF. The CDR3 DNA reads TGTGCCTGGAGTGAACTAGCGGGCCCCTACAATGAGCAGTTCTTC. The J gene is TRBJ2-1, the V gene TRBV30; 9 bases are shared with TRBD2. Unmatched junction bases numbered 3, after V lost 1 base and J lost 2 bases. This CDR3 comprises 15 residues. Germline CDR1 is GTSNPN and CDR2 is SVGIG (reference sequence). Looking up the rest from reference TRBV30 and TRBJ2-1 gives the full variable domain: SQTIHQWPATLVQPVGSPLSLECTVEGTSNPNLYWYRQAAGRGLQLLFYSVGIGQISSEVPQNLSASRPQDRQFILSSKKLLLSDSGFYLCAWSELAGPYNEQFFGPGTRLTVL.

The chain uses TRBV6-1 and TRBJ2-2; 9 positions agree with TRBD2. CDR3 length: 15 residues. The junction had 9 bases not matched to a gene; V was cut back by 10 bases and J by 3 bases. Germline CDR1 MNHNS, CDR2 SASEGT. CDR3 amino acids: CAIPRGLAHTGELFF. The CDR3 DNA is TGTGCCATACCTCGGGGACTAGCCCACACCGGGGAGCTGTTTTTT.

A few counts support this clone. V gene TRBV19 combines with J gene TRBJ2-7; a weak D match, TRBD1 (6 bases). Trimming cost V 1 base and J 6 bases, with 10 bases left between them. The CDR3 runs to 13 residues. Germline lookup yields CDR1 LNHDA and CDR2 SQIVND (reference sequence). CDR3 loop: CASSIAGVGEQYF. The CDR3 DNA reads TGTGCCAGTAGTATAGCAGGGGTTGGCGAGCAGTACTTC.

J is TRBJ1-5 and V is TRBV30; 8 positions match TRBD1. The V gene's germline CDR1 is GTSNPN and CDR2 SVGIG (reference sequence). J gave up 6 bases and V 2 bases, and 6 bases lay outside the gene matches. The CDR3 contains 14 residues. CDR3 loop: CAWSSGQGGQPQHF. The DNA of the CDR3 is TGTGCCTGGAGTTCCGGACAGGGTGGTCAGCCCCAGCATTTT. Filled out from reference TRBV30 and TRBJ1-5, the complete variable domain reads SQTIHQWPATLVQPVGSPLSLECTVEGTSNPNLYWYRQAAGRGLQLLFYSVGIGQISSEVPQNLSASRPQDRQFILSSKKLLLSDSGFYLCAWSSGQGGQPQHFGDGTRLSIL.

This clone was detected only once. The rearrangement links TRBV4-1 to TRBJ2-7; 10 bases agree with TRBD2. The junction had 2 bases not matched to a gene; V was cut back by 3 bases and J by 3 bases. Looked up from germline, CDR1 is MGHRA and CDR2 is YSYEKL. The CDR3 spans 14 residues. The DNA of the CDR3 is TGCGCCAGCAGCCATATAGCGGGAGGCTACGAGCAGTACTTC. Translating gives CASSHIAGGYEQYF.

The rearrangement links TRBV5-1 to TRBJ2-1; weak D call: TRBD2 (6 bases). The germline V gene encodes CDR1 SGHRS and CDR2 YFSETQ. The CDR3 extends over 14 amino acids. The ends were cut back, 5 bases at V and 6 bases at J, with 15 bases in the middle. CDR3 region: CASRAGLGRNEQFF. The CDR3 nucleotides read TGCGCCAGCAGAGCGGGCCTGGGGCGCAATGAGCAGTTCTTC.

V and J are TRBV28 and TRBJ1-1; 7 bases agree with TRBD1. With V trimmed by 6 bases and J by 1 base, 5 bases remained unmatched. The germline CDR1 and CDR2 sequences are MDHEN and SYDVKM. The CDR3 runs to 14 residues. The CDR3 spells CASREQGWNTEAFF. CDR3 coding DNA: TGTGCCAGCAGGGAACAGGGGTGGAACACTGAAGCTTTCTTT.

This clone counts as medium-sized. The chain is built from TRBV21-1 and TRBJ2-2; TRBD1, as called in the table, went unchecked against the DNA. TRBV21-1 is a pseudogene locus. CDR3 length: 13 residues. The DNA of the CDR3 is TGTGCCAGCAGCAAAGCAGGGGTCGGGGAGCTGTTTTTT. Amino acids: CASSKAGVGELFF.

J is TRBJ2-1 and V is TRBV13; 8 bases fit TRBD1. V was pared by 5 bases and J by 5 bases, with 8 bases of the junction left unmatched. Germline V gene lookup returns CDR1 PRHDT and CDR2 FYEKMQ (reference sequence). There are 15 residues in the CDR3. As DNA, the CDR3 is TGTGCCAGCAGCCATCCGGGACAGGCTAACAATGAGCAGTTCTTC. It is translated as CASSHPGQANNEQFF.

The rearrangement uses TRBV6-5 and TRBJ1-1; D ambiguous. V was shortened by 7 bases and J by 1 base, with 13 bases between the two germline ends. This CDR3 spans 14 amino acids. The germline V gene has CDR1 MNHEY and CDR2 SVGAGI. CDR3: CASMVTGENTEAFF. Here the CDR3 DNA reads TGTGCCAGCATGGTGACTGGAGAGAACACTGAAGCTTTCTTT.

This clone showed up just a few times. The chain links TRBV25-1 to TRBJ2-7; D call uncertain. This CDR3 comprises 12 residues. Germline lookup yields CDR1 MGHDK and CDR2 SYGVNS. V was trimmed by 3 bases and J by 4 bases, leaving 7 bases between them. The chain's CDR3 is CASSDLTYEQYF. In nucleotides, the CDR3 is TGTGCCAGCAGTGACCTTACATACGAGCAGTACTTC.

The CDR3 spells CASSPRESYEQYF. In nucleotides, the CDR3 is TGTGCCAGCAGCCCCCGCGAATCCTACGAGCAGTACTTC. The chain carries TRBV11-2 and TRBJ2-7; D gene unclear. The CDR3 consists of 13 residues. The V end lost 5 bases, the J end lost 1 base, and 9 bases lay between the germline ends. Looked up from germline, CDR1 is SGHAT and CDR2 is FQNNGV.

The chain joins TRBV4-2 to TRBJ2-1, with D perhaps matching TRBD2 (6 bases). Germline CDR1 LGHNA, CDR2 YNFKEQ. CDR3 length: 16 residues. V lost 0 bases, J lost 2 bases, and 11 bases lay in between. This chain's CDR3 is CASSQDYRTTYNEQFF. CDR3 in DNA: TGTGCCAGCAGCCAAGATTACAGGACTACCTACAATGAGCAGTTCTTC.

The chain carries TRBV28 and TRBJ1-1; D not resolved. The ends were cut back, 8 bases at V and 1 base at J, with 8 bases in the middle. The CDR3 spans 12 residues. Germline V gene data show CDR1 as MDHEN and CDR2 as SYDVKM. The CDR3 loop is CASGLRNTEAFF. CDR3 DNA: TGTGCCAGCGGACTGAGGAACACTGAAGCTTTCTTT.

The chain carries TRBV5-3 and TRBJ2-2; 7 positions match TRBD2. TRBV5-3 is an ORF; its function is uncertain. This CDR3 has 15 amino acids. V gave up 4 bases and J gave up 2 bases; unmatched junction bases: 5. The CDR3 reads CARSQRAGNTGELFF. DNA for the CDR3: TGTGCCAGAAGCCAGCGAGCGGGAAACACCGGGGAGCTGTTTTTT.

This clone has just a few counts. The chain's CDR3 is CASSFLGGMNTEAFF. Written as DNA, the CDR3 is TGTGCCAGCAGTTTCCTGGGCGGGATGAACACTGAAGCTTTCTTT. This chain joins TRBV28 and TRBJ1-1, with D unclear. The germline V gene encodes CDR1 MDHEN and CDR2 SYDVKM. Trimming pared 3 bases from V and 0 bases from J, leaving 11 bases between. The CDR3 has 15 residues.

The CDR3 nucleotides read TGCGCCAGCAGCCCAGTCCCGGGACAGGGGTACACTGAAGCTTTCTTT. Residues: CASSPVPGQGYTEAFF. V is TRBV4-1 and J is TRBJ1-1; 10 nucleotides match TRBD1. Per the germline V gene, CDR1 is MGHRA and CDR2 is YSYEKL. J was trimmed by 3 bases and V by 4 bases; bases with no gene match: 8. This CDR3 region has 16 residues.

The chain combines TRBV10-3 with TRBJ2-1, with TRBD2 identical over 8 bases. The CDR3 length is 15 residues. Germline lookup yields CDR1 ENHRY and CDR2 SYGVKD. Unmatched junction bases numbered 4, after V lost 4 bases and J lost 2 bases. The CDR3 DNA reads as TGTGCCATCAGTGGAGGCGGGAGGACCTACAATGAGCAGTTCTTC. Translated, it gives CAISGGGRTYNEQFF.

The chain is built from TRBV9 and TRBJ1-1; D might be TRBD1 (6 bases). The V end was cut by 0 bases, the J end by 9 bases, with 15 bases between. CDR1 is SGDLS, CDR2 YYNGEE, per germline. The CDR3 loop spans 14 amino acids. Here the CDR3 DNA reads TGTGCCAGCAGCGTAGAACATACAGGGCCTCAAGCTTTCTTT. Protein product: CASSVEHTGPQAFF.

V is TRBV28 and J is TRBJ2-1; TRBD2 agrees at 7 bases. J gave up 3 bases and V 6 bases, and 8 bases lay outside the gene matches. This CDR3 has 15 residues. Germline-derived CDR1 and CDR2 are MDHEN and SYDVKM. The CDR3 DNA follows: TGTGCCAGCAGGGAAACTAGCGCCAACTACAATGAGCAGTTCTTC. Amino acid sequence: CASRETSANYNEQFF. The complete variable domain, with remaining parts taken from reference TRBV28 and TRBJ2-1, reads DVKVTQSSRYLVKRTGEKVFLECVQDMDHENMFWYRQDPGLGLRLIYFSYDVKMKEKGDIPEGYSVSREKKERFSLILESASTNQTSMYLCASRETSANYNEQFFGPGTRLTVL.

The CDR3 sequence is CAWSVRLRRTVTGNTIYF. CDR3 sequence (DNA): TGTGCCTGGAGTGTACGGTTAAGAAGGACAGTCACTGGAAACACCATATATTTT. The chain carries TRBV30 and TRBJ1-3; D possibly corresponds to TRBD1 (6 bases). The V end was cut by 0 bases, the J end by 2 bases, with 20 bases between. CDR1 GTSNPN and CDR2 SVGIG come from the germline V gene (reference sequence). This CDR3 comprises 18 residues.

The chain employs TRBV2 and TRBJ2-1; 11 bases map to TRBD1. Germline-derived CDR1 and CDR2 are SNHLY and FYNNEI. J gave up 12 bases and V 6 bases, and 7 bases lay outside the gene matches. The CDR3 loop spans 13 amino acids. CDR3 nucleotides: TGTGCCAGCAGGGGACAGGGGGGAGGTGGGCAGTTCTTC. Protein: CASRGQGGGGQFF.

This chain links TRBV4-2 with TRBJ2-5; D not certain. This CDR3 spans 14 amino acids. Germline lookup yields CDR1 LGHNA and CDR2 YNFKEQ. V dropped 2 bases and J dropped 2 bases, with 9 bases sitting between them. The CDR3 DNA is TGTGCCAGCAGCCAAAGTGCCAGTCAAGAGACCCAGTACTTC. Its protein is CASSQSASQETQYF.

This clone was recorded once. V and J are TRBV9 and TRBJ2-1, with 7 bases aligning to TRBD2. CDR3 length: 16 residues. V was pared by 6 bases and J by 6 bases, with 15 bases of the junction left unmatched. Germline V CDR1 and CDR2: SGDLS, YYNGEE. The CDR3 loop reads CASMPLPSGRINEQFF. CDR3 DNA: TGTGCCAGCATGCCTTTACCTAGCGGAAGGATCAATGAGCAGTTCTTC.

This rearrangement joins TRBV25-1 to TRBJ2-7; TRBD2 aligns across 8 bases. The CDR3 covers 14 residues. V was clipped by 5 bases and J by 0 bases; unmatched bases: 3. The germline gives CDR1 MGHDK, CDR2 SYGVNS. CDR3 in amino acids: CASSKSGSSYEQYF. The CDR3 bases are TGTGCCAGCAGTAAAAGCGGGAGCTCCTACGAGCAGTACTTC.